The 21 T cell receptor beta chains presented below share a single source sample, sequenced in a study of cytomegalovirus exposure and HLA in healthy donors. This table comes from immunoSEQ multiplex PCR, and its TCRdb copy is limited to in-frame clones, with some not included. The data contain fewer than 200,000 clones, around nine tenths of them singletons. What was sequenced was PBMCs. These receptors were taken from a woman in her 30s in good health and CMV-seronegative.

The chain couples TRBV2 to TRBJ2-5, with 7 bases matching TRBD1. From germline, CDR1 is SNHLY and CDR2 FYNNEI. The length of the CDR3 is 16 residues. V was pared by 6 bases and J by 0 bases, with 10 bases of the junction left unmatched. The CDR3, as DNA: TGTGCCAGCAGAGCATCCGGGACAGAACACCAAGAGACCCAGTACTTC. It specifies CASRASGTEHQETQYF.

The V gene is TRBV6-1, the J gene TRBJ1-4; 9 nucleotides line up with TRBD1. Germline CDR1 is MNHNS and CDR2 is SASEGT. V was pared by 10 bases and J by 9 bases, with 9 bases of the junction left unmatched. The CDR3 sequence is 13 residues long. The DNA for the CDR3 is TGTGCCACAAGCCGGGACAGGGAACAAAAACTGTTTTTT. It codes for CATSRDREQKLFF.

The chain uses TRBV18 and TRBJ1-2; tentatively, D is TRBD1 (5 bases). The germline gives CDR1 KGHSH, CDR2 LQKENI. Trimming stripped 3 bases from V and 0 bases from J, with 20 bases between. The CDR3 spans 18 residues. The CDR3 reads CASSPRAKTVTSNYGYTF. The CDR3 DNA reads TGTGCCAGCTCACCCCGCGCGAAGACAGTTACATCTAACTATGGCTACACCTTC.

This clone was recorded once. The V and J genes are TRBV5-1 and TRBJ2-7; D unclear. This CDR3 spans 15 amino acids. Germline CDR1 is SGHRS and CDR2 is YFSETQ. V was shortened by 0 bases and J by 1 base, with 11 bases between the two germline ends. CDR3 amino acids: CASSLVGDGSYEQYF. The CDR3 DNA is TGCGCCAGCAGCTTGGTGGGTGACGGGTCCTACGAGCAGTACTTC.

The CDR3, as DNA: TGCGCCAGCAGCCACCTGGCCCTAGCGGGGGGGAAGGCCGGGGAGCTGTTTTTT. As protein: CASSHLALAGGKAGELFF. This rearrangement joins TRBV4-3 to TRBJ2-2; 12 bases map to TRBD2. The CDR3 is 18 residues long. V lost 3 bases to trimming and J lost 6 bases; unmatched junction nucleotides: 11. CDR1 and CDR2 (germline): LGHNA, YSLEER.

This clone was found once. J is TRBJ2-3 and V is TRBV27; the D gene is possibly TRBD1 (5 bases). V was shortened by 7 bases and J by 0 bases, with 23 bases between the two germline ends. CDR1 and CDR2 from the germline V gene are MNHEY and SMNVEV (reference sequence). The CDR3 is made up of 18 amino acids. The CDR3 loop is CASTAAPLGAPSTDTQYF. In nucleotides, the CDR3 is TGTGCCAGCACCGCCGCCCCTCTAGGGGCTCCTAGCACAGATACGCAGTATTTT.

This chain joins TRBV10-1 and TRBJ2-5, with 7 bases that match TRBD2. CDR3 length equals 15 residues. The germline V gene encodes CDR1 WNHNN and CDR2 SYGVQD (reference sequence). V was clipped by 2 bases and J by 5 bases; unmatched bases: 8. CDR3 nucleotides: TGCGCCAGCAGTGAGAGTTGGGCTAGCGGTGAGACCCAGTACTTC. Encoded protein: CASSESWASGETQYF.

This clone is a singleton in its sample. The chain recombines TRBV4-1 with TRBJ2-7; D is undetermined. Trimming removed 8 bases at V and 2 bases at J, with 16 bases between. In germline, CDR1 is MGHRA, CDR2 YSYEKL. The CDR3 is made up of 14 amino acids. CDR3 nucleotides: TGCGCCAGCGGTGATATAACTAAAACCTACGAGCAGTACTTC. It specifies CASGDITKTYEQYF.

This chain links TRBV25-1 with TRBJ1-1, with D possibly matching TRBD1 (6 bases). With 7 bases removed from V and 1 base from J, the gap between germline ends came to 16 bases. The CDR3 has 15 residues. Germline CDR1 MGHDK, CDR2 SYGVNS. The DNA of the CDR3 is TGTGCCAGCAAAGGGACACTCAGTTCGAACACTGAAGCTTTCTTT. Encoded protein: CASKGTLSSNTEAFF.

As concerns this clone: The junction does not match germline at one end; this may be a read error. As DNA, the CDR3 is TGTGCTAGCAGCCCGGGACTAGCCGGGGAGCTGTTTTTT. This translates into CASSPGLAGELFF. The chain combines TRBV7-7 with TRBJ2-2, with TRBD2 matching 8 bases. CDR1 and CDR2 from the germline V gene are SSHAT and FNYEAQ (reference sequence). This CDR3 is 13 amino acids long.

This sequence joins TRBV6-5 and TRBJ2-1, with 9 bases aligning to TRBD1. Germline loops: CDR1 MNHEY, CDR2 SVGAGI. The CDR3 is 15 residues long. V trimming: 0 bases; J trimming: 6 bases; junction bases outside the gene matches: 3. CDR3 sequence reads: CASSYSTGGLNEQFF. CDR3 DNA sequence: TGTGCCAGCAGTTACTCCACAGGGGGCCTCAATGAGCAGTTCTTC.

In DNA, the CDR3 is TGTGCCAGCAGCTTGTCCGGCGGAGGGCTCACTGAAGCTTTCTTT. It codes for CASSLSGGGLTEAFF. This rearrangement joins TRBV7-9 to TRBJ1-1, with unresolved D. This CDR3 is 15 amino acids long. Trimming removed 3 bases at V and 4 bases at J, with 15 bases between. Per the germline V gene, CDR1 is SEHNR and CDR2 is FQNEAQ (reference sequence).

The count of this clone is one. This same CDR3 is encoded by further DNA sequences in the sample. The J gene is TRBJ1-2, the V gene TRBV5-6; the D is unclear. The ends were cut back, 4 bases at V and 4 bases at J, with 23 bases in the middle. CDR3 length: 17 amino acids. CDR1 is SGHDT, CDR2 YYEEEE, per germline. The DNA for the CDR3 is TGTGCCAGCAGCACGGGTGGGTGGGGAGTAGAGGTCTATGGCTACACCTTC. Amino acid sequence: CASSTGGWGVEVYGYTF.

The J gene is TRBJ1-2, the V gene TRBV5-1, with 10 bases aligning to TRBD1. The CDR3 length is 16 residues. Per germline, CDR1 SGHRS and CDR2 YFSETQ. V was clipped by 4 bases and J by 5 bases; unmatched bases: 11. The CDR3 loop reads CASSRGQGGTGYGYTF. The CDR3 nucleotides are TGCGCCAGCAGCCGCGGACAGGGGGGGACAGGTTATGGCTACACCTTC.

The chain has TRBV25-1 and TRBJ2-3, with D possibly matching TRBD1 (5 bases). Germline V CDR1 and CDR2: MGHDK, SYGVNS. The CDR3 covers 15 residues. The ends were cut back, 0 bases at V and 1 base at J, with 8 bases in the middle. CDR3 coding DNA: TGTGCCAGCAGTGAATATGGCAGGGGCACAGATACGCAGTATTTT. As protein: CASSEYGRGTDTQYF.

This sequence joins TRBV9 and TRBJ2-1, with TRBD2 identical over 8 bases. CDR1 is SGDLS, CDR2 YYNGEE, per germline. The CDR3 sequence is 16 residues long. J gave up 4 bases and V 2 bases, and 8 bases lay outside the gene matches. CDR3 sequence reads: CASSVSFSGEYNEQFF. The CDR3 region has the DNA TGTGCCAGCAGCGTCTCTTTTAGCGGGGAATACAATGAGCAGTTCTTC.

The V call is TRBV15, the J call TRBJ2-2, with a tentative D call TRBD1 (6 bases). Germline values: CDR1 LNHNV, CDR2 YYDKDF (reference sequence). V shed 1 base and J shed 4 bases, with 10 bases lying between them. This CDR3 is 15 amino acids long. CDR3 sequence: CATSRVPGVTGELFF. For the CDR3, the DNA is TGTGCCACCAGCAGAGTACCAGGGGTCACCGGGGAGCTGTTTTTT.

This chain uses TRBV7-9 with TRBJ1-4, with 12 bases aligning to TRBD1. Per germline, CDR1 SEHNR and CDR2 FQNEAQ (reference sequence). V lost 5 bases, J lost 7 bases, and 5 bases stayed unmatched. CDR3 size: 15 residues. The CDR3 protein is CASSTGTGGIEKLFF. CDR3 nucleotide sequence: TGTGCCAGCAGCACTGGGACAGGGGGCATTGAAAAACTGTTTTTT.

J is TRBJ1-2 and V is TRBV19, with 10 nucleotides matching TRBD1. Germline V gives CDR1 LNHDA, CDR2 SQIVND (reference sequence). The CDR3 sequence is 14 residues long. V was clipped by 5 bases and J by 3 bases; unmatched bases: 3. In DNA, the CDR3 is TGTGCCAGTAGTCCGGGACAGGGGCACTATGGCTACACCTTC. This gives the protein CASSPGQGHYGYTF.

This chain links TRBV2 with TRBJ2-3, with 8 bases matching TRBD2. V shed 6 bases and J 0 bases; nucleotides not matched to a gene: 8. Germline values: CDR1 SNHLY, CDR2 FYNNEI. This CDR3 has 16 amino acids. This chain's CDR3 is CASSPLAESSTDTQYF. In nucleotides, the CDR3 is TGTGCCAGCAGCCCACTAGCGGAGTCTAGCACAGATACGCAGTATTTT.

The chain links TRBV30 to TRBJ2-1, with D perhaps TRBD1 (6 bases). The germline gives CDR1 GTSNPN, CDR2 SVGIG (reference sequence). The V end was cut by 1 base, the J end by 1 base, with 11 bases between. This CDR3 contains 15 residues. The CDR3 nucleotides are TGTGCCTGGAGTGACGGCAGGGGATCCTACAATGAGCAGTTCTTC. Translating gives CAWSDGRGSYNEQFF.